This TCR beta chain was captured in a study of blood T cell repertoires in COVID-19. Study at large: The analysed material was cDNA or gDNA that came from T cells, B-cell-depleted T cells, or PBMCs.

As originally analysed: Estimated nucleated cell counts came from reference gene primer amplification. TCRdb's copy holds only in-frame clones and misses some; the assay was immunoSEQ multiplex PCR. Clone size and V and J calls were adopted from that table, with D and trimming inferred from the DNA. The repertoire has around 500,000 clones, 88% of them found once; the top ten carry 1.5% to 2%. Resolution of symptoms, clearance, or two negative PCRs was present in recovered Cohort 3 donors. Looked up from germline, CDR1 is SGHRS and CDR2 is YFSETQ. The V gene end was trimmed by 4 bases and the J gene end by 9 bases; junction bases not matched to a gene: 15. The CDR3 has 16 residues.

The specimen sequenced was PBMCs or T cells enriched from blood (not recorded which). This receptor was taken from a middle-aged woman who had recovered from COVID-19. The chain employs TRBV5-1 and TRBJ1-4; 7 bases line up with TRBD1. Written as DNA, the CDR3 is TGCGCCAGCAGCCCGTTAGCGGGACAGACAAATCAAAAACTGTTTTTT. This codes for CASSPLAGQTNQKLFF.